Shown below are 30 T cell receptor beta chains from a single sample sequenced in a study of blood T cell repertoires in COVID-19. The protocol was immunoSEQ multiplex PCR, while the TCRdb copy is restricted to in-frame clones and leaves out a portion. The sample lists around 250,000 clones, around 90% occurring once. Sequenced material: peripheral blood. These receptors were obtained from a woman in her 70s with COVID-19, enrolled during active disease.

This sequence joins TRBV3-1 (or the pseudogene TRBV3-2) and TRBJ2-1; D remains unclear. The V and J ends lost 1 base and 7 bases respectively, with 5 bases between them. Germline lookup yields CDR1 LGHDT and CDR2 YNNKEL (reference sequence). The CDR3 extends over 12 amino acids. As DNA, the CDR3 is TGTGCCAGCAGCCAAGTCCGTAATGAGCAGTTCTTC. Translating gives CASSQVRNEQFF.

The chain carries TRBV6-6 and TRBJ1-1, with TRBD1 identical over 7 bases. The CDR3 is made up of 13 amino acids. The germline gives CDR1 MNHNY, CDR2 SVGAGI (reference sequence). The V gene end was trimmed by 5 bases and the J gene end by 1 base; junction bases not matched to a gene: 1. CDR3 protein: CASSGQENTEAFF. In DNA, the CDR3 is TGTGCCAGCAGTGGACAGGAGAACACTGAAGCTTTCTTT.

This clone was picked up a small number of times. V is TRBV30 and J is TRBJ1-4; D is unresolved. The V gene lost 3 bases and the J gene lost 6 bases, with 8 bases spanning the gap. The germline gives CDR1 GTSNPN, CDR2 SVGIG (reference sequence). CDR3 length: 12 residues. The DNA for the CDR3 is TGTGCCTGGAGGACTTACGATGAAAAACTGTTTTTT. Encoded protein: CAWRTYDEKLFF.

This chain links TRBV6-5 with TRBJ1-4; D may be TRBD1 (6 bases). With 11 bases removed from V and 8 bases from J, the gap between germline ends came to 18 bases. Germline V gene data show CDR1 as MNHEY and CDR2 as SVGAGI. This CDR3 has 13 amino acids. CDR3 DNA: TGTGCCTCCGAGGGGAACAGGGAGGAAAAACTGTTTTTT. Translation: CASEGNREEKLFF.

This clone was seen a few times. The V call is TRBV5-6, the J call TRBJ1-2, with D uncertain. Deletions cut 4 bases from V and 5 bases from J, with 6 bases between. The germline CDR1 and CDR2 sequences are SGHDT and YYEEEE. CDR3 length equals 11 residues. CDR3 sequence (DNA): TGTGCCAGCAGCAGACATTATGGCTACACCTTC. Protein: CASSRHYGYTF.

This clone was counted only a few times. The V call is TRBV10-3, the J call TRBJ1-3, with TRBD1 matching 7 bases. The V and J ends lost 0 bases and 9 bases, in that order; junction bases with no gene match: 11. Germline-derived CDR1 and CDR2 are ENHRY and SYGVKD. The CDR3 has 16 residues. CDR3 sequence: CAISESSPGGIGTIYF. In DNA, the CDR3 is TGTGCCATCAGTGAGTCGTCGCCAGGGGGGATTGGCACCATATATTTT.

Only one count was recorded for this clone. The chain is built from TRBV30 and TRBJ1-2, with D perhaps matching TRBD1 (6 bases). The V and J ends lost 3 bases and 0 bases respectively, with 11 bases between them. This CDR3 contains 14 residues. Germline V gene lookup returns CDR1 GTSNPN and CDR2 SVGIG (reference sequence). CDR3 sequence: CAWRRGQSNYGYTF. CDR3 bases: TGTGCCTGGAGGAGAGGACAGTCTAACTATGGCTACACCTTC.

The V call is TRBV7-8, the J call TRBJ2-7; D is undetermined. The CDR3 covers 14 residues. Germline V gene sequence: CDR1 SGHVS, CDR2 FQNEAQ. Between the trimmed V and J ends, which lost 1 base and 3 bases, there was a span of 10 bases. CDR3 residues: CASSLELGNYEQYF. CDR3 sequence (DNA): TGTGCCAGCAGCTTAGAGTTGGGCAACTACGAGCAGTACTTC.

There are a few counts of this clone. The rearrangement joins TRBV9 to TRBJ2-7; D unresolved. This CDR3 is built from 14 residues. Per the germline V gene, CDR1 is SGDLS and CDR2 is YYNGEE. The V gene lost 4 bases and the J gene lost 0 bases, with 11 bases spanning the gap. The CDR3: CASSPRSLSYEQYF. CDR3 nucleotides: TGTGCCAGCAGCCCACGGAGCCTCTCCTACGAGCAGTACTTC.

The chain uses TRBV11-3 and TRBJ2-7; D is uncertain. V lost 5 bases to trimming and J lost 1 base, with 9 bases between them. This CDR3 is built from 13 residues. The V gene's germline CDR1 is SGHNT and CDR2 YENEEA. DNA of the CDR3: TGTGCCAGCAGCCCGGGTTGGTCCTACGAGCAGTACTTC. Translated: CASSPGWSYEQYF.

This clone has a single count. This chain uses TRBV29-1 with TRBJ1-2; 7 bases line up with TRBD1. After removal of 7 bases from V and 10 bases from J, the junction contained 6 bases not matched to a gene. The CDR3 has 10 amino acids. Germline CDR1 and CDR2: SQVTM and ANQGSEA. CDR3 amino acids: CSAGDRNYTF. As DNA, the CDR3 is TGCAGCGCCGGGGACAGAAACTACACCTTC.

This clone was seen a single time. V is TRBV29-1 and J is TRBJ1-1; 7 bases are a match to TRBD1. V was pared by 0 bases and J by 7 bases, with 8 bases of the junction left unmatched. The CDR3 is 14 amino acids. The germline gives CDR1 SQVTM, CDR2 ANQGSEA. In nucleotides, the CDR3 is TGCAGCGTTGAAGATCTGAGGGGGCCAAGTGAAGCTTTCTTT. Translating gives CSVEDLRGPSEAFF.

The CDR3 is CASSGQGIGEQYF. CDR3 nucleotide sequence: TGTGCCAGTTCAGGACAGGGAATCGGCGAGCAGTACTTC. The gene calls are TRBV14 and TRBJ2-7, with TRBD1 matching 8 bases. The CDR3 length is 13 residues. V lost 9 bases and J lost 6; bases outside the gene matches: 10. CDR1 is SGHDN, CDR2 FVKESK, per germline.

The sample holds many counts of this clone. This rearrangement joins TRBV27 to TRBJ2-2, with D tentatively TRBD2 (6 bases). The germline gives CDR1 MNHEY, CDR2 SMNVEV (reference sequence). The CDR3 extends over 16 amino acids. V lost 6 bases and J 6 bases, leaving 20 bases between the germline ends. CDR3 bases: TGTGCCAGCAGCGAGCTGGGGGGAGCGTTCCCCGGGGAGCTGTTTTTT. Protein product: CASSELGGAFPGELFF.

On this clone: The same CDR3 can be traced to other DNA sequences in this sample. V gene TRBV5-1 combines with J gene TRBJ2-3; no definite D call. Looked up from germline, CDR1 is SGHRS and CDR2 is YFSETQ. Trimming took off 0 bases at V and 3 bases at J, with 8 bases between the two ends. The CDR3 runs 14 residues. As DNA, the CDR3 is TGCGCCAGCAGCTTGGGGCAGTCTACAGATACGCAGTATTTT. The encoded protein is CASSLGQSTDTQYF. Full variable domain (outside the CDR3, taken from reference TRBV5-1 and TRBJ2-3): KAGVTQTPRYLIKTRGQQVTLSCSPISGHRSVSWYQQTPGQGLQFLFEYFSETQRNKGNFPGRFSGRQFSNSRSEMNVSTLELGDSALYLCASSLGQSTDTQYFGPGTRLTVL.

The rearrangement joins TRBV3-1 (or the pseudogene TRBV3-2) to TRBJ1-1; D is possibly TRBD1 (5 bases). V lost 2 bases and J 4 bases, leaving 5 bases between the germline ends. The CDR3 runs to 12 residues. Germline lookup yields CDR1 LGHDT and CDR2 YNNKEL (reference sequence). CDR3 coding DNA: TGTGCCAGCAGCCAAAGGGGCACTGAAGCTTTCTTT. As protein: CASSQRGTEAFF.

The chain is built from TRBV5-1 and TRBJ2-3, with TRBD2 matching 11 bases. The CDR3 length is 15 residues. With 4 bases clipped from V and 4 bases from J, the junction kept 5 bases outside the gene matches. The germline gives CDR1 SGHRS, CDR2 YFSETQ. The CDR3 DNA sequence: TGCGCCAGCAGCCCACCGACTAGCGGGGCAGATACGCAGTATTTT. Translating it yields CASSPPTSGADTQYF.

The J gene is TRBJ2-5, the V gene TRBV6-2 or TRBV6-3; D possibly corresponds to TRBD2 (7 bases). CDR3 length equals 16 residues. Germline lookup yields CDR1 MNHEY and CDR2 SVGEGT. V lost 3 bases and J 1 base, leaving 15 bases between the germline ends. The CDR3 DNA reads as TGTGCCAGCAGTTATGTACCGGGGGGCGGCCAAGAGACCCAGTACTTC. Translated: CASSYVPGGGQETQYF.

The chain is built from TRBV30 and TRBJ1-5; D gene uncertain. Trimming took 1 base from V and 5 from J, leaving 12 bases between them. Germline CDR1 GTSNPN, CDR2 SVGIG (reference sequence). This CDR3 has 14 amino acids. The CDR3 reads CAWSALTSDQPQHF. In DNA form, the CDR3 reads TGTGCCTGGAGTGCTCTCACATCCGATCAGCCCCAGCATTTT. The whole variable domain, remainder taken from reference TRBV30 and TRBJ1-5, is SQTIHQWPATLVQPVGSPLSLECTVEGTSNPNLYWYRQAAGRGLQLLFYSVGIGQISSEVPQNLSASRPQDRQFILSSKKLLLSDSGFYLCAWSALTSDQPQHFGDGTRLSIL.

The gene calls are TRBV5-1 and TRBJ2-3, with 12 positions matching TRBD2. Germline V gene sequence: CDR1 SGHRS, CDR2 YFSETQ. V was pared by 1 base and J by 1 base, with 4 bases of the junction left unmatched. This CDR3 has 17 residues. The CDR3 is CASSLPLAGGRTDTQYF. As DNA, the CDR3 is TGCGCCAGCAGCTTGCCGCTAGCGGGAGGGCGCACAGATACGCAGTATTTT.

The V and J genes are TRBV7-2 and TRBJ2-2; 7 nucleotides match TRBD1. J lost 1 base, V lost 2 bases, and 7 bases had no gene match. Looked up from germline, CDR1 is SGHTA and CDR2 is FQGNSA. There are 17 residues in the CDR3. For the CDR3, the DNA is TGTGCCAGCAGCTTAAACCACGCAGGGGGGAACACCGGGGAGCTGTTTTTT. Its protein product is CASSLNHAGGNTGELFF.

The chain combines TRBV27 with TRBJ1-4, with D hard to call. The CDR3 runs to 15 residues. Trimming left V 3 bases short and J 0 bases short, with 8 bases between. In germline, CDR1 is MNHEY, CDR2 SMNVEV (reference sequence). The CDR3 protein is CASSLRLATNEKLFF. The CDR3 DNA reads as TGTGCCAGCAGTTTGAGGTTAGCAACTAATGAAAAACTGTTTTTT.

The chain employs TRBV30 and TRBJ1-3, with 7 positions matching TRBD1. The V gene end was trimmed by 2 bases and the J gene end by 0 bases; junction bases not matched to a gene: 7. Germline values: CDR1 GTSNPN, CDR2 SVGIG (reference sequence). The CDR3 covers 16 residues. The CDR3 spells CAWSFWTGNSGNTIYF. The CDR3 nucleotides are TGTGCCTGGAGTTTCTGGACAGGCAACTCTGGAAACACCATATATTTT. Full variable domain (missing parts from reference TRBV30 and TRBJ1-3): SQTIHQWPATLVQPVGSPLSLECTVEGTSNPNLYWYRQAAGRGLQLLFYSVGIGQISSEVPQNLSASRPQDRQFILSSKKLLLSDSGFYLCAWSFWTGNSGNTIYFGEGSWLTVV.

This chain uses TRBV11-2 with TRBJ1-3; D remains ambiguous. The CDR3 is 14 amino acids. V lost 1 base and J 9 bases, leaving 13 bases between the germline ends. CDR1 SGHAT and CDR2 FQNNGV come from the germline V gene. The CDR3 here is CASSLAITQSTIYF. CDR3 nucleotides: TGTGCCAGCAGCTTAGCAATCACACAGAGCACCATATATTTT.

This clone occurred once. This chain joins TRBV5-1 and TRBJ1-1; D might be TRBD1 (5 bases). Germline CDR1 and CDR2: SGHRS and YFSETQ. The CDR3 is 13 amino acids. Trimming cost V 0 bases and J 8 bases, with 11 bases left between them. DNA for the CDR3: TGCGCCAGCAGCTTGGGGGGCGCGCCGGAAGCTTTCTTT. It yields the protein CASSLGGAPEAFF.

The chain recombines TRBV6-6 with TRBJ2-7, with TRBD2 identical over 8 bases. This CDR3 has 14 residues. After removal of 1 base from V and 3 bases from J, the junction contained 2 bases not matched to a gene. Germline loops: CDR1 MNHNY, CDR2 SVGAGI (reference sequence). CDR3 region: CASSYFAGGYEQYF. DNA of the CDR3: TGTGCCAGCAGTTACTTCGCGGGAGGCTACGAGCAGTACTTC.

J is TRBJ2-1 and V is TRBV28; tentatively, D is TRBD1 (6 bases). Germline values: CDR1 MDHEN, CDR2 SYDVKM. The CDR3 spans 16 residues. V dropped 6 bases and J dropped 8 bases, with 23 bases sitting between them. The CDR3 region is CASSEPRDTSVDEQFF. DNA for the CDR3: TGTGCCAGCAGCGAACCCAGGGACACTAGTGTCGATGAGCAGTTCTTC.

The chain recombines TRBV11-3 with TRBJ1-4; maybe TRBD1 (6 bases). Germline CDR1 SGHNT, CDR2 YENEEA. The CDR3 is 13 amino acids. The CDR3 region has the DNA TGTGCTGTATCCCGGGACAACTTTGAAAAACTGTTTTTT. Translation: CAVSRDNFEKLFF.

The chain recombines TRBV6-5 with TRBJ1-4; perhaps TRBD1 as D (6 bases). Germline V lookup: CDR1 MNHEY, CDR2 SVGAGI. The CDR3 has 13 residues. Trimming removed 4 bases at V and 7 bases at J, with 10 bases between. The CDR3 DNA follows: TGTGCCAGCAGTTTCACCAGGGGTGAAAAACTGTTTTTT. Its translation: CASSFTRGEKLFF.

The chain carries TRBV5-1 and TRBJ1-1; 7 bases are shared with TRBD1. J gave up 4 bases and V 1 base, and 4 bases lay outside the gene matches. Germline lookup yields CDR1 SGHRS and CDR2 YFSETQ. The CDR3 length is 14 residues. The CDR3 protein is CASSLRYRGTEAFF. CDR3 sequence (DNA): TGCGCCAGCAGCTTGCGATACAGGGGCACTGAAGCTTTCTTT. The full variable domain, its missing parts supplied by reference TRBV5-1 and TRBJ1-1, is KAGVTQTPRYLIKTRGQQVTLSCSPISGHRSVSWYQQTPGQGLQFLFEYFSETQRNKGNFPGRFSGRQFSNSRSEMNVSTLELGDSALYLCASSLRYRGTEAFFGQGTRLTVV.